In its sample, the clone carrying this TCR beta chain was seen many times. As yet, its antigen is unknown. The CDR3 spans 17 residues. CDR1 and CDR2 from the germline V gene are LNHNV and YYDKDF (reference sequence). V was pared by 0 bases and J by 6 bases, with 11 bases of the junction left unmatched. These data are taken from a study of lung T cells in sarcoidosis with Löfgren's syndrome. Study conclusions and caveats: Shared TRAV12-1 and TRBV2 CDR3 motifs across Löfgren's syndrome patients reportedly suggested public CD4+ TCRs. Sarcoidosis antigen recognition was only suggested, antigen unidentified.

MiXCR was run by TCRdb on the reads, yielding one entry per CDR3 protein. The sample yields some 65,000 distinct CDR3 sequences, 21% seen once. This sequence originates from a human donor with sarcoidosis (Löfgren's syndrome or another form), or a control subject (not recorded which). Sequencing was done on a sample of CD4+ T cells from PBMCs. The rearrangement joins TRBV15 to TRBJ1-2; 9 nucleotides match TRBD1. The CDR3 coding sequence is TGTGCCACCAGCAGAGATGCCGTACCGGGACAGGGTCATGGCTACACCTTC. Its protein is CATSRDAVPGQGHGYTF. The full variable domain, with the rest looked up from reference TRBV15 and TRBJ1-2, is DAMVIQNPRYQVTQFGKPVTLSCSQTLNHNVMYWYQQKSSQAPKLLFHYYDKDFNNEADTPDNFQSRRPNTSFCFLDIRSPGLGDTAMYLCATSRDAVPGQGHGYTFGSGTRLTVV.